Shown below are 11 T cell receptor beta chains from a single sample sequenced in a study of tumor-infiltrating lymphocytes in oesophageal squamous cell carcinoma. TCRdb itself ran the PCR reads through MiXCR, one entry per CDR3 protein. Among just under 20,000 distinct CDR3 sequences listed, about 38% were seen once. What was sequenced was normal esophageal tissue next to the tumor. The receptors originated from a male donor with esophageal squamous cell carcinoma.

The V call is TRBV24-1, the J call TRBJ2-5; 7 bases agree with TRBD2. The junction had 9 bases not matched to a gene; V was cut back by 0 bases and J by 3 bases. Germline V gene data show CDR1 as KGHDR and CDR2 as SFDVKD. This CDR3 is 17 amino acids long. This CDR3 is CATSDLDPGGAEETQYF. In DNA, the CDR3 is TGTGCCACCAGTGATTTGGATCCGGGAGGAGCGGAAGAGACCCAGTACTTC.

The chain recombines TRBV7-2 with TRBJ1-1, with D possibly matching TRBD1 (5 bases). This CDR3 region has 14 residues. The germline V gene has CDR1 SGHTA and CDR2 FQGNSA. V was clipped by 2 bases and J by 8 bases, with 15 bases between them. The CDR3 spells CASSLSGTAGEAFF. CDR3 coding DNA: TGTGCCAGCAGCTTATCGGGGACGGCCGGGGAAGCTTTCTTT.

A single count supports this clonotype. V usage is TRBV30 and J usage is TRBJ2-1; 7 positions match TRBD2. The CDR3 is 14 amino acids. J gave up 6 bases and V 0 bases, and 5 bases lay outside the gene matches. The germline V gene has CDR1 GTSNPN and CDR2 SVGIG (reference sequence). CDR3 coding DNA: TGTGCCTGGAGTGTATGGGGGGGAGTCAATGAGCAGTTCTTC. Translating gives CAWSVWGGVNEQFF.

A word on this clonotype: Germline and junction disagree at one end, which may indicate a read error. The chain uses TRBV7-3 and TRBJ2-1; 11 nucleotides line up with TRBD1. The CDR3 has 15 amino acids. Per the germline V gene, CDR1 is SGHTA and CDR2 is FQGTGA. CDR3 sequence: CTSSRGTGGFNEQFF. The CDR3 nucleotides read TGTACCAGCTCCCGAGGGACAGGGGGTTTCAATGAGCAGTTCTTC.

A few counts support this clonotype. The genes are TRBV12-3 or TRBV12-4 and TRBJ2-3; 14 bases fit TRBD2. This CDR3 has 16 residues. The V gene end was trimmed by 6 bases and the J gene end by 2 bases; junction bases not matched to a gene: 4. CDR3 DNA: TGTGCCAGCAGGGGGACTAGCGGGAGCGTCACAGATACGCAGTATTTT. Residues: CASRGTSGSVTDTQYF.

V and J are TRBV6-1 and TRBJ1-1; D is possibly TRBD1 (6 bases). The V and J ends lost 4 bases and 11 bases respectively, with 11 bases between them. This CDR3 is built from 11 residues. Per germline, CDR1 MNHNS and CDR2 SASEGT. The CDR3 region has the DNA TGTGCCAGCAGTGGCCCTCAGGGGGCTTTCTTT. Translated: CASSGPQGAFF.

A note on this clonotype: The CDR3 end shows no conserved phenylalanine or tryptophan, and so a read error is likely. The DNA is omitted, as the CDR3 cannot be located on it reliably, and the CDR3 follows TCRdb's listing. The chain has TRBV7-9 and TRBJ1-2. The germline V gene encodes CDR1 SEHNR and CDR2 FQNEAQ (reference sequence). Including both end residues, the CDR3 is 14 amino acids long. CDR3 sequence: CASSLGDSNYGYTL.

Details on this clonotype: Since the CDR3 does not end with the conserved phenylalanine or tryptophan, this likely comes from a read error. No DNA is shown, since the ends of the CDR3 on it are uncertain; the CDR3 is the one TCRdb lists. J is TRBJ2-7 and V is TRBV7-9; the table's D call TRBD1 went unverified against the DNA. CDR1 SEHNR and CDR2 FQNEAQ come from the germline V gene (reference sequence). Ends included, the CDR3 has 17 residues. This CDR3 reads CASRRPGQHNYGYTFGS.

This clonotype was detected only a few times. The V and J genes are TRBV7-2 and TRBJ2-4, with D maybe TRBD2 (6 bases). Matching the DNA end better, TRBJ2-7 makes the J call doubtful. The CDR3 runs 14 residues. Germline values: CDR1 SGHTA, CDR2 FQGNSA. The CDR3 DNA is TGTGCCAGCAGCTTAGAAGCGGGCTCCTACGAGCAGTACTTC. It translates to CASSLEAGSYEQYF.

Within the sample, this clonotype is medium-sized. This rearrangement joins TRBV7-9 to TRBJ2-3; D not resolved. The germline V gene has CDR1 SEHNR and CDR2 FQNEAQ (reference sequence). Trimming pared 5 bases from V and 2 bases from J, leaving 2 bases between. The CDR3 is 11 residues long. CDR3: CASSPTDTQYF. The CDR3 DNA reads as TGTGCCAGCAGCCCCACAGATACGCAGTATTTT.

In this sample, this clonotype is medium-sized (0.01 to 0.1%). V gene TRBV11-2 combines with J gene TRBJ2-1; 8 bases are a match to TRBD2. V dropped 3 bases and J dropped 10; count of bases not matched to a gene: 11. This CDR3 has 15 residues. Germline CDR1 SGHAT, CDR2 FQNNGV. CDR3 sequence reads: CASSFRSGGGNEQFF. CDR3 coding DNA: TGTGCCAGCAGCTTCCGGAGCGGGGGCGGGAACGAGCAGTTCTTC.